A single sample gave rise to the 10 T cell receptor beta chains below, sequenced in a study of blood T cell repertoires in COVID-19. Measured with immunoSEQ multiplex PCR; TCRdb has only the in-frame clones, and not every one. The sample has roughly 140,000 clones, roughly 82% seen once. The material sequenced was peripheral blood. The receptors derive from a woman between 45 and 60 years old in a cohort sampled during active or convalescent COVID-19.

V is TRBV19 and J is TRBJ1-5; 11 nucleotides agree with TRBD1. CDR1 and CDR2 (germline): LNHDA, SQIVND (reference sequence). V lost 6 bases, J lost 4 bases, and 2 bases stayed unmatched. The CDR3 has 14 residues. CDR3 DNA sequence: TGTGCCAGTAGGGGACAGGGGGGGAATCAGCCCCAGCATTTT. It is translated as CASRGQGGNQPQHF.

The chain uses TRBV3-1 (or the pseudogene TRBV3-2) and TRBJ2-1, with 11 bases fitting TRBD2. The V gene's germline CDR1 is LGHDT and CDR2 YNNKEL (reference sequence). CDR3 length: 16 amino acids. The ends lost 4 bases at V and 4 bases at J; junction bases unmatched: 6. This CDR3 is CASSLRLAGSYNEQFF. In nucleotides, the CDR3 is TGTGCCAGCAGCCTCCGACTAGCGGGGTCTTACAATGAGCAGTTCTTC.

The genes are TRBV12-5 and TRBJ1-2, with D unclear. Deletions cut 4 bases from V and 11 bases from J, with 8 bases between. This CDR3 is built from 10 residues. Looked up from germline, CDR1 is LGHNT and CDR2 is FRNRAP. CDR3 nucleotides: TGTGCTAGTGGTTCGCGAGTATACACCTTC. This sequence encodes CASGSRVYTF.

V gene TRBV7-7 combines with J gene TRBJ2-3; TRBD2 matches 11 bases. Germline V lookup: CDR1 SSHAT, CDR2 FNYEAQ (reference sequence). Unmatched junction bases numbered 4, after V lost 5 bases and J lost 3 bases. This CDR3 has 15 residues. CDR3 bases: TGTGCCAGCAGCCCTAGCGGGGGGACAACAGATACGCAGTATTTT. It is translated as CASSPSGGTTDTQYF.

The rearrangement joins TRBV5-1 to TRBJ1-6; tentative D call: TRBD1 (5 bases). Trimming took off 0 bases at V and 7 bases at J, with 14 bases between the two ends. CDR1 is SGHRS and CDR2 is YFSETQ in the germline V gene. This CDR3 has 16 residues. CDR3 amino acids: CASSLVGQGGNSPLHF. CDR3 nucleotide sequence: TGCGCCAGCAGCTTGGTGGGGCAGGGAGGAAATTCACCCCTCCACTTT. Combining the CDR3 with reference TRBV5-1 and TRBJ1-6 gives the whole variable domain KAGVTQTPRYLIKTRGQQVTLSCSPISGHRSVSWYQQTPGQGLQFLFEYFSETQRNKGNFPGRFSGRQFSNSRSEMNVSTLELGDSALYLCASSLVGQGGNSPLHFGNGTRLTVT.

V and J are TRBV7-9 and TRBJ1-4; 8 positions agree with TRBD1. V gave up 1 base and J gave up 4 bases; unmatched junction bases: 2. The CDR3 has 15 amino acids. In germline, CDR1 is SEHNR, CDR2 FQNEAQ (reference sequence). CDR3 sequence reads: CASSLDGQGNEKLFF. The CDR3 bases are TGTGCCAGCAGCTTAGATGGACAGGGTAATGAAAAACTGTTTTTT.

Within the sample, this clone is medium-sized. The genes are TRBV4-2 and TRBJ2-3, with TRBD2 identical over 7 bases. The CDR3 length is 16 residues. J lost 1 base, V lost 1 base, and 5 bases had no gene match. The V gene's germline CDR1 is LGHNA and CDR2 YNFKEQ. The CDR3 DNA sequence: TGTGCCAGCAGCCAAGTCTTGGCGGGGGGCACAGATACGCAGTATTTT. Residues: CASSQVLAGGTDTQYF.

The chain carries TRBV5-1 and TRBJ1-5; no clear D gene. V was trimmed by 0 bases and J by 0 bases, leaving 10 bases between them. The CDR3 runs 16 residues. CDR1 SGHRS and CDR2 YFSETQ come from the germline V gene. In DNA form, the CDR3 reads TGCGCCAGCAGCTTGGAAGGACTTGGTAGCAATCAGCCCCAGCATTTT. This encodes CASSLEGLGSNQPQHF.

The chain combines TRBV6-5 with TRBJ1-1; 8 nucleotides line up with TRBD1. J was trimmed by 3 bases and V by 0 bases; bases with no gene match: 6. The CDR3 is 16 amino acids. In germline, CDR1 is MNHEY, CDR2 SVGAGI. The DNA of the CDR3 is TGTGCCAGCAGTTACTCATACAGGGGGTTGCACACTGAAGCTTTCTTT. It yields the protein CASSYSYRGLHTEAFF.

CDR3 amino acids: CASTSVVGGSAYNEQFF. In DNA, the CDR3 is TGTGCCAGCACCTCTGTTGTCGGGGGGTCAGCCTACAATGAGCAGTTCTTC. The rearrangement joins TRBV28 to TRBJ2-1; the match to TRBD2 covers 7 bases. CDR1 MDHEN and CDR2 SYDVKM come from the germline V gene. This CDR3 contains 17 residues. After removal of 7 bases from V and 2 bases from J, the junction contained 14 bases not matched to a gene.